The sequence of this TCR beta chain was determined in a study of T cells in Graves' hyperthyroidism and ophthalmopathy. Broader study findings: The authors' 13 V-J model separated ophthalmopathy from stable hyperthyroidism.

Amplified TCR beta CDR3 regions came from RNA transcripts. With the HTBI primer set, the TCR CDR3 went through a first round of RT-PCR. TCRdb itself ran the multiplex PCR reads through MiXCR, one entry per CDR3 protein. The sample lists approximately 560,000 distinct CDR3 sequences; approximately 14% were seen once. The J segment lost 9 bases and the V segment lost 4 bases, leaving 3 bases of the junction unmatched. Germline V lookup: CDR1 SGHTA, CDR2 FQGTGA. CDR3 length: 13 amino acids. There are many counts of this clonotype. What it recognizes is unknown. This chain connects TRBV7-3 to TRBJ2-1; TRBD2 aligns across 10 bases. The sample comprised blood. The source of this sequence is a woman aged 30 to 39 with Graves' hyperthyroidism. CDR3 sequence (DNA): TGTGCCAGCAGCTCGGGACTAGCGATTGAGCAGTTCTTC. It translates to CASSSGLAIEQFF.